The sequence of this T cell receptor beta chain was determined in a study of PD-1 blockade in classical Hodgkin lymphoma. The assay was immunoSEQ multiplex PCR, and TCRdb's table has in-frame clones only and misses some. The sample contains several thousand clones, 80% to 85% of which appear only once. All patients relapsed after autologous stem cell transplantation, and brentuximab vedotin exposure varied. Purification of CD4+ T cells from thawed PBMCs was performed via magnetic negative selection. This sequence originates from a human donor with classical Hodgkin lymphoma. Here the sequenced sample was CD4+ T cells from blood, taken at baseline.

Here the CDR3 DNA reads TGTGCCAGCAGCACCTCTACCCGCTACGAGCAGTACTTC. As protein: CASSTSTRYEQYF. The rearrangement joins TRBV11-2 to TRBJ2-7; D unclear. Germline-derived CDR1 and CDR2 are SGHAT and FQNNGV. The CDR3 length is 13 residues. V was shortened by 5 bases and J by 3 bases, with 11 bases between the two germline ends.